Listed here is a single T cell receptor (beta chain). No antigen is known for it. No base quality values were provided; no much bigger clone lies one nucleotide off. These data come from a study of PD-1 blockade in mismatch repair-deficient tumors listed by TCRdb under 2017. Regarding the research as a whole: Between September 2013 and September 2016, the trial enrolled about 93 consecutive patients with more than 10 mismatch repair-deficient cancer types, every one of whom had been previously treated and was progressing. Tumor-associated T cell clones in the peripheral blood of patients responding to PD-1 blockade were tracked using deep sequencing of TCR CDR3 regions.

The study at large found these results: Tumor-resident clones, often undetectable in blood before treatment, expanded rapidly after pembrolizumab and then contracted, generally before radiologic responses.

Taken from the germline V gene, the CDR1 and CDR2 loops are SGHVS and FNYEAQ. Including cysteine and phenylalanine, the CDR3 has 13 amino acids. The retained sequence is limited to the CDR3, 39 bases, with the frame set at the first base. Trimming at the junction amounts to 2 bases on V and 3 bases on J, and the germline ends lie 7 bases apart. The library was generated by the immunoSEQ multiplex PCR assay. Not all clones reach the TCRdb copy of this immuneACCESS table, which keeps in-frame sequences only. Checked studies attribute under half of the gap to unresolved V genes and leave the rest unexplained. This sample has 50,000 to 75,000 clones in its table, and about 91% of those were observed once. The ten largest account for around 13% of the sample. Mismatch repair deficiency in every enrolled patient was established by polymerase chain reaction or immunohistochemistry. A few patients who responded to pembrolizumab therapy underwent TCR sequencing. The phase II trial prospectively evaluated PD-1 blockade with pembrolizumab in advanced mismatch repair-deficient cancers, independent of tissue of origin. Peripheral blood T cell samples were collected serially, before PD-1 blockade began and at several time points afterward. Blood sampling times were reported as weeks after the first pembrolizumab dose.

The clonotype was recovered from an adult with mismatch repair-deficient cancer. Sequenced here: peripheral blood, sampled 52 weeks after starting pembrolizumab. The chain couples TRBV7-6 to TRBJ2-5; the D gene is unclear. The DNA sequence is TGTGCCAGCAGCTTATGGGCGGAAGAGACCCAGTACTTC. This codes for CASSLWAEETQYF.